This TCR beta chain was recovered during a study of cytomegalovirus exposure and HLA in healthy donors (dated 2017 in TCRdb). Describing the broader study: In an earlier analysis of 550 to 750 of the donors, about 270 Gb of sequence data and 95 million to 130 million unique TCR beta sequences from roughly 180 million T cells were reported. An early release that covered 640 HLA-typed donors contained approximately 300 gigabases of sequencing data and about 93 million unique TCR sequences. The genetic ancestry cluster associated with self-reported Caucasian donors included 81% of the roughly 410 genotyped donors. The study aimed to test whether signatures of past pathogen exposure could be identified by cataloging public T cell receptors. Using immunosequencing, the study profiled T cell repertoires from roughly 650 subjects and related those repertoires to cytomegalovirus serostatus. A separate validation cohort of roughly 110 different subjects was used in addition to the 666-subject first cohort. To predict cytomegalovirus infection status, the study combined high-throughput TCR immunosequencing, statistical association of individual TCRs with disease status, and machine learning. A later analysis re-examined previously published TCR beta repertoires from more than 650 donors and added high-resolution HLA genotyping to investigate patterns of TCR occurrence. Rather than using new phenotypic data, the later analysis identified candidate immune exposures from TCR beta sequences and from how often those sequences occurred across donors. An earlier analysis of approximately 580 of the donors used high-throughput TCR beta sequencing to judge whether each TCR beta V gene segment behaved as functional or pseudogenic. Donor age, sex, ethnicity and CMV serostatus were compiled together with the repertoire data. In a later genetic analysis, genome-wide SNP genotypes for about 55% of the roughly 670 donors were used, and that subset was treated as a discovery cohort. All discovery cohort repertoires had been generated using a single sequencing platform. HLA typing included class I and class II loci at four-digit resolution. The number of donors typed differed by locus, with about 629-640 for A, B, C, DRB1 and DQB1, roughly 520 for DQA1, 600 to 610 for DPA1, and some 470 for DPB1. About 5 DR-DQ haplotypes were handled as single units for association and clustering, since linkage in the cohort was strong. Among 398 genotyped donors of the cohort, an average of roughly 240,000 unique TCR beta nucleotide sequences were sequenced per donor, about a sixth of them non-productive. General conclusions and limits of the study: Immune exposure information for the cohort was limited to CMV serostatus. Compared with the approximately 600-donor mean, donors in an Asian-associated ancestry cluster had fewer N-insertions in productive TCRs, according to a later genetic analysis. When HLA alleles, especially DR and DQ, strongly co-occurred, attributing TCR associations to individual alleles was difficult. According to a later analysis, parvovirus B19, influenza, CMV and Epstein-Barr virus appeared linked to several top co-occurrence clusters. A total of about 180 TCR beta chains were listed by the study as associated with cytomegalovirus. Because the 87-base-pair reads could not distinguish some IMGT-functional V segments, including TRBV6-2 and TRBV6-3, those segments were excluded. Linkage disequilibrium might explain the correlated functional status among segregating V segments, but an unknown experimental factor could not be ruled out. A cluster of highly shared sequence variants was judged likely to represent a technical artifact of the sequencing pipeline. The authors suggested that the approach could potentially be generalized to other disease states and immunological phenotypes. An earlier analysis of approximately 570 of the donors showed that most TCR beta V segments appeared in productive rearrangements either about 87% or about 30% of the time, which broadly matched IMGT annotations. According to a later analysis, most CMV-associated TCR beta chains appeared to be HLA-restricted, and the HLA associations seemed to be driven largely by CMV exposure. A further reported finding was that TCR beta sequences accurately predicted the HLA-A and HLA-B alleles for most subjects in the first cohort. In vitro tests confirmed that a few of the cytomegalovirus-associated TCR beta chains recognize cytomegalovirus antigens. In a later analysis, 15,000 to 20,000 TCR beta sequences were associated with specific HLA alleles at a false discovery rate of 0.05. Because some donors lacked HLA typing at each locus, the association tests relied only on the typed subset. A later genetic analysis associated a missense DCLRE1C variant with V-gene and J-gene trimming of TCR beta chains, and an independent cohort replicated the association. In a later analysis, the rate of TCR association differed among HLA loci, with DRB1 alleles having the most associated TCRs and HLA-C alleles having the fewest. In both the original and validation cohorts, the classifier was reported to diagnose cytomegalovirus status with high specificity and sensitivity. Most TCR sequences were observed very rarely across donors, whereas some public TCRs were present in many individuals. Sequencing depth was assumed to be roughly uniform across donors in the presence/absence analyses, though that assumption may not hold. Because counts were too low, fewer than 20 rarely observed V segments, including chromosome 9 orphons, were excluded from the earlier analysis of some 590 of the donors. A later analysis found that HLA-associated TCR beta chains were more clonally expanded and had lower generation probabilities than equally common non-associated chains. In this cohort, only TCR beta chains were sequenced, and detectable features were limited by the absence of alpha or paired-chain data.

The CDR3 covers 17 residues, taking in both the cysteine and the phenylalanine. The DNA shown is the 51-base CDR3, in frame from base 1. CDR1 is given as SGHRS and CDR2 as YFSETQ, both from the germline V gene. V is pruned by 2 bases and J by 4 bases, leaving 13 bases of the junction without a gene match. The cohort was made up of 650 to 700 healthy bone marrow donors. At the time of sampling, every cohort member was nominally healthy, though immune exposures that went unrecorded were likely present. The donor was CMV seronegative and was included in the group of a few hundred seronegative cohort members. A peripheral blood sample was provided by each donor, and peripheral blood mononuclear cells were used for TCR beta sequencing. The Qiagen DNeasy Blood Extraction Kit was used to extract genomic DNA from the blood cell samples. The library was obtained by the immunoSEQ multiplex PCR assay. The multiplex PCR relied on a mix of 60 forward primers for TCR Vbeta segments and 13 reverse primers for TCR Jbeta segments. The CDR3 region of rearranged TCR beta genes was amplified from genomic DNA by a multiplex PCR assay. Amplified TCR beta libraries were sequenced as 87-base-pair reads on the Illumina HiSeq System. In the paper's pipeline: Across the 500 to 850 repertoires, a later analysis counted 60 million to 90 million unique TCR beta chains, 9.5 million to 12 million of which were shared by at least two donors. Raw reads were error-corrected and collapsed into unique sequences by a nearest-neighbor algorithm in which closely related sequences were merged to remove PCR and sequencing errors. To assign V, D and J gene segments, CDR3 sequences were aligned to IMGT reference sequences. For a sequence to be retained, a match of at least six nucleotides was required to both a V gene segment and a J gene segment. Rearrangements were called productive when the CDR3 lacked stop codons and stayed in frame with V and J; all others were non-productive. CDR3 was defined by IMGT convention, running from the second conserved V-encoded cysteine to the conserved J-encoded phenylalanine. In an earlier analysis of approximately 500 of the donors, sequences lacking an unambiguous match to a single V gene segment were excluded. An earlier analysis of a few hundred of the donors classified V segments as functional when productive rearrangements were above 56.7% and as segregating when the standard deviation between donors was above 5%. A statistical classification framework was developed to diagnose cytomegalovirus status using the catalog of TCR beta chain sequences. A later analysis assigned V and J genes by comparing TCR nucleotide sequences with IMGT/GENE-DB human TR gene sequences. The TCRdist pipeline was used in a later analysis to assign CDR3 sequences and most-parsimonious VDJ recombination scenarios. In a later analysis, each TCR beta chain was defined by its CDR3 amino acid sequence together with its V-gene family, and reads without a unique V-gene family were excluded. As a way to deal with suspected cross-contamination and a sequencing artifact, a later analysis dropped approximately 570 nucleotide sequences that were highly shared and had low generation probability. In a later analysis, a clonal expansion index for each public chain was calculated from normalized within-repertoire ranks of inferred template counts. In a later analysis, generation probabilities were computed using a VDJ recombination model fitted to out-of-frame rearrangements, and the results were checked against IGoR. A later analysis scored TCR-TCR, TCR-HLA and TCR-CMV co-occurrence with hypergeometric tests, applying a repertoire-size bias correction to TCR pairs. A later analysis estimated false discovery rates by permuting HLA or CMV assignments 20 times. A later analysis grouped co-occurring TCRs with DBSCAN, adding TCRdist sequence similarity when clustering within HLA-allele-positive subsets. Repertoires with fewer than 30,000 or more than 120,000 public chains, plus five repertoires with anomalous nucleotide sharing, were excluded from co-occurrence clustering. TCRdb obtained this table from immuneACCESS and retained in-frame rearrangements with V and J assigned. These tables miss some clones; where compared with another copy, unresolved V genes account for less than half of the shortfall, and the remainder is unexplained. That table furnishes V, J and clone size, whereas the DNA furnished D and trimming. The sample records around 150,000 clones, 75% to 90% of which are singletons. 1.5% to 2% of the sample rests with the top ten.

This clone is a singleton in its sample. The target of this receptor is not known. No clone much larger than this one lies a single base away; base qualities are absent. Input material: PBMCs. This clonotype was sampled from a woman under 30 in good health and CMV-seronegative. The chain was built from TRBV5-1 and TRBJ1-2; 8 of the junction bases match TRBD1. The nucleotide sequence is TGCGCCAGCAGCTTAGGGTTCAGGGGGCAGATAGGCTATGGCTACACCTTC. Its coded protein is CASSLGFRGQIGYGYTF.